What follows are 20 T cell receptor beta chains derived from one specimen sequenced in a study of blood T cell repertoires in COVID-19. TCRdb keeps only in-frame clones here, not all; method: immunoSEQ multiplex PCR. The sample consists of about 180,000 clones, 70% to 90% of them appearing once. Sequenced material: peripheral blood. The receptors come from a man between 60 and 75 years old with acute or convalescent COVID-19.

The chain carries TRBV5-4 and TRBJ2-1, with D perhaps TRBD2 (5 bases). Germline CDR1 reads SGHNT; CDR2 reads YYREEE (reference sequence). V was trimmed by 5 bases and J by 0 bases, leaving 12 bases between them. The CDR3 has 15 residues. This CDR3 is CASRPGLLSYNEQFF. As DNA, the CDR3 is TGTGCCAGCAGGCCCGGACTGCTCTCCTACAATGAGCAGTTCTTC.

This chain connects TRBV5-4 to TRBJ2-7; no clear D gene. The CDR3 length is 12 residues. Germline-derived CDR1 and CDR2 are SGHNT and YYREEE (reference sequence). V gave up 1 base and J gave up 5 bases, with 7 bases separating them. Written as DNA, the CDR3 is TGTGCCAGCAGCTTGCTAGGTAACGAGCAGTACTTC. Its protein product is CASSLLGNEQYF.

The sample holds one count of this clone. V and J are TRBV4-2 and TRBJ1-6; TRBD1 is a possible D gene (5 bases). CDR1 is LGHNA, CDR2 YNFKEQ, per germline. Trimming shortened V by 0 bases and J by 10 bases, and 16 bases separated the two germline ends. The CDR3 is 16 residues long. The CDR3 is CASSQEGADVRSPLHF. As DNA, the CDR3 is TGTGCCAGCAGCCAAGAAGGGGCTGACGTAAGATCACCCCTCCACTTT.

This chain links TRBV5-1 with TRBJ2-7; D gene uncertain. The V end lost 5 bases, the J end lost 0 bases, and 12 bases lay between the germline ends. Looked up from germline, CDR1 is SGHRS and CDR2 is YFSETQ. The length of the CDR3 is 14 residues. CDR3 coding DNA: TGCGCCAGCAGTCCCCAGGCGAGCTCCTACGAGCAGTACTTC. Protein: CASSPQASSYEQYF. Full variable domain (remainder filled in from reference TRBV5-1 and TRBJ2-7): KAGVTQTPRYLIKTRGQQVTLSCSPISGHRSVSWYQQTPGQGLQFLFEYFSETQRNKGNFPGRFSGRQFSNSRSEMNVSTLELGDSALYLCASSPQASSYEQYFGPGTRLTVT.

Note on this clone: Since no conserved phenylalanine or tryptophan closes the CDR3, a read error is the likely cause. No DNA is shown, since the ends of the CDR3 on it are uncertain; the CDR3 is the one TCRdb lists. The chain recombines TRBV9 with TRBJ1-2; no check of the table's D call, TRBD1, against the DNA was made. Germline V gene sequence: CDR1 SGDLS, CDR2 YYNGEE. The CDR3 sequence runs 13 residues, both termini included. CDR3 protein: CASRSCLGAGTEN.

There are a few counts of this clone. J is TRBJ1-1 and V is TRBV2; D is ambiguous. The CDR3 sequence is 14 residues long. Trimming left V 6 bases short and J 0 bases short, with 11 bases between. The germline V gene encodes CDR1 SNHLY and CDR2 FYNNEI. DNA of the CDR3: TGTGCCAGCAGGAAGGATACAGTGAACACTGAAGCTTTCTTT. Amino acid sequence: CASRKDTVNTEAFF.

This chain connects TRBV6-6 to TRBJ1-2; D gene ambiguous. CDR3 length: 14 amino acids. Germline V CDR1 and CDR2: MNHNY, SVGAGI (reference sequence). V was clipped by 0 bases and J by 1 base, with 6 bases between them. The CDR3 spells CASSYSRLNYGYTF. CDR3 coding DNA: TGTGCCAGCAGTTACTCGAGACTTAACTATGGCTACACCTTC.

About this clone: Other nucleotide sequences in the sample specify the same CDR3. The rearrangement joins TRBV28 to TRBJ2-6; possible D gene TRBD1, 7 bases. CDR1 and CDR2 from the germline V gene are MDHEN and SYDVKM. Trimming took off 5 bases at V and 4 bases at J, with 12 bases between the two ends. CDR3 size: 15 residues. CDR3 protein: CASSPRGAGANVLTF. In DNA, the CDR3 is TGTGCCAGCAGTCCCAGGGGGGCCGGGGCCAACGTCCTGACTTTC.

The CDR3 protein is CASSIAGDYEQYF. The CDR3 bases are TGTGCCAGCAGCATAGCGGGAGACTACGAGCAGTACTTC. The rearrangement links TRBV5-4 to TRBJ2-7, with 9 nucleotides matching TRBD2. The CDR3 loop spans 13 amino acids. CDR1 is SGHNT and CDR2 is YYREEE in the germline V gene (reference sequence). Germline trimming cut 4 bases from V and 3 bases from J; bases unmatched to any gene: 2.

V and J are TRBV30 and TRBJ2-7; the match to TRBD1 covers 10 bases. The CDR3 totals 14 residues. Looked up from germline, CDR1 is GTSNPN and CDR2 is SVGIG (reference sequence). Trimming at V came to 1 base and at J to 4 bases, leaving 4 bases not matched to a gene. The DNA of the CDR3 is TGTGCCTGGAGTGCCGACAGGGGGCAGTACGAGCAGTACTTC. This gives the protein CAWSADRGQYEQYF.

The CDR3 DNA reads TGCGCCAGCAGCTTGGGGGGGGGCAATCAGCCCCAGCATTTT. It is translated as CASSLGGGNQPQHF. V gene TRBV5-1 combines with J gene TRBJ1-5; D perhaps matches TRBD1 (5 bases). This CDR3 comprises 14 residues. Per the germline V gene, CDR1 is SGHRS and CDR2 is YFSETQ. V lost 0 bases and J 2 bases, leaving 6 bases between the germline ends.

This rearrangement joins TRBV27 to TRBJ2-3; 8 bases line up with TRBD1. J gave up 4 bases and V 5 bases, and 5 bases lay outside the gene matches. Per the germline V gene, CDR1 is MNHEY and CDR2 is SMNVEV (reference sequence). The CDR3 is made up of 14 amino acids. CDR3 loop: CASSMDRAADTQYF. The CDR3 DNA reads as TGTGCCAGCAGTATGGACAGGGCGGCAGATACGCAGTATTTT.

A few counts support this clone. This chain joins TRBV4-3 and TRBJ1-4; D gene uncertain. Germline assignment: CDR1 LGHNA and CDR2 YSLEER. The ends were cut back, 5 bases at V and 4 bases at J, with 8 bases in the middle. CDR3 size: 13 residues. The CDR3 region has the DNA TGCGCCAGCAGCACCCACAGTAATGAAAAACTGTTTTTT. As protein: CASSTHSNEKLFF.

The gene calls are TRBV7-2 and TRBJ2-7; a possible D gene is TRBD1 (6 bases). The CDR3 length is 13 residues. Trimming pared 3 bases from V and 4 bases from J, leaving 10 bases between. The germline gives CDR1 SGHTA, CDR2 FQGNSA. The CDR3: CASSFQGRYEQYF. For the CDR3, the DNA is TGTGCCAGCAGCTTCCAGGGGCGGTACGAGCAGTACTTC.

CDR3 sequence reads: CASSISGANTGELFF. The CDR3 bases are TGTGCCAGTAGTATAAGCGGCGCGAACACCGGGGAGCTGTTTTTT. V is TRBV19 and J is TRBJ2-2; tentatively, D is TRBD2 (5 bases). CDR1 is LNHDA and CDR2 is SQIVND in the germline V gene (reference sequence). The CDR3 sequence is 15 residues long. Trimming stripped 2 bases from V and 0 bases from J, with 7 bases between. Full variable domain (rest looked up from reference TRBV19 and TRBJ2-2): DGGITQSPKYLFRKEGQNVTLSCEQNLNHDAMYWYRQDPGQGLRLIYYSQIVNDFQKGDIAEGYSVSREKKESFPLTVTSAQKNPTAFYLCASSISGANTGELFFGEGSRLTVL.

CDR3 loop: CASSFWIKGANYGYTF. CDR3 coding DNA: TGTGCCAGCAGTTTTTGGATCAAAGGGGCTAACTATGGCTACACCTTC. J is TRBJ1-2 and V is TRBV28, with D perhaps matching TRBD1 (5 bases). This CDR3 is built from 16 residues. Germline V gene lookup returns CDR1 MDHEN and CDR2 SYDVKM. V lost 3 bases to trimming and J lost 0 bases, with 14 bases between them.

The V and J genes are TRBV2 and TRBJ2-7; a weak D match, TRBD2 (5 bases). The length of the CDR3 is 13 residues. The V and J ends lost 6 bases and 2 bases respectively, with 11 bases between them. Germline loops: CDR1 SNHLY, CDR2 FYNNEI. CDR3: CASSPRGAYEQYF. The DNA of the CDR3 is TGTGCCAGCAGCCCACGGGGTGCCTACGAGCAGTACTTC. Full variable domain (outside the CDR3, taken from reference TRBV2 and TRBJ2-7): EPEVTQTPSHQVTQMGQEVILRCVPISNHLYFYWYRQILGQKVEFLVSFYNNEISEKSEIFDDQFSVERPDGSNFTLKIRSTKLEDSAMYFCASSPRGAYEQYFGPGTRLTVT.

The J gene is TRBJ2-7, the V gene TRBV19; TRBD1 aligns across 9 bases. The CDR3 extends over 15 amino acids. Germline assignment: CDR1 LNHDA and CDR2 SQIVND (reference sequence). V lost 6 bases to trimming and J lost 5 bases; unmatched junction nucleotides: 11. The CDR3 reads CASSPAGQGSHEQYF. The CDR3 DNA sequence: TGTGCCAGTAGCCCGGCGGGACAGGGATCTCACGAGCAGTACTTC.

The chain is built from TRBV18 and TRBJ2-2, with 7 bases that match TRBD2. Trimming took 2 bases from V and 5 from J; bases not matched to a gene: 5. This CDR3 has 15 residues. The V gene's germline CDR1 is KGHSH and CDR2 LQKENI. DNA of the CDR3: TGTGCCAGCTCACCAAGGACGGGGGGTACCGGGGAGCTGTTTTTT. Its translation is CASSPRTGGTGELFF.

As to this clone: At one of its ends the junction is not consistent with the germline gene, which may arise from a read error. Additional DNA sequences in this sample encode the identical CDR3. The V call is TRBV27, the J call TRBJ2-1; maybe TRBD2 (6 bases). CDR3 length: 16 residues. Germline CDR1 is MNHEY and CDR2 is SMNVEV (reference sequence). The CDR3 sequence is CASSSPGGSSYNEQFF. CDR3 DNA sequence: TGTGCTAGCAGTTCTCCTGGGGGGAGCTCCTACAATGAGCAGTTCTTC.